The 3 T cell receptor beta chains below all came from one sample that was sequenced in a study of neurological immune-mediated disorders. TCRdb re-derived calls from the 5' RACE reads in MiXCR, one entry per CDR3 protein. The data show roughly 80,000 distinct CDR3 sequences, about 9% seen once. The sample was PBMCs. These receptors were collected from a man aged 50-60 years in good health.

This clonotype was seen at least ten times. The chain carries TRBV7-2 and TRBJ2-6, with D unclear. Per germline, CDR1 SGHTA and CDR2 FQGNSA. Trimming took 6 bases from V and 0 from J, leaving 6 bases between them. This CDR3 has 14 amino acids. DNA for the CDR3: TGTGCCAGCAGACGAGACTCTGGGGCCAACGTCCTGACTTTC. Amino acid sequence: CASRRDSGANVLTF.

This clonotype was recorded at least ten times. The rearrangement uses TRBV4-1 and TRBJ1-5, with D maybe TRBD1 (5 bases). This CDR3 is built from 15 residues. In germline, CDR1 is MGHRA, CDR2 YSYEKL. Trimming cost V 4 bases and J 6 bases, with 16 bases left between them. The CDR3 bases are TGCGCCAGCAGCCCCGGGACCGGACCGATTCAGCCCCAGCATTTT. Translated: CASSPGTGPIQPQHF.

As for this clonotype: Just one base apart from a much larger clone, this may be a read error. CDR3 in amino acids: CASSPPWAYETQYF. In nucleotides, the CDR3 is TGCGCCAGCAGCCCACCGTGGGCGTACGAGACCCAGTACTTC. J is TRBJ2-5 and V is TRBV5-1; D call uncertain. Looked up from germline, CDR1 is SGHRS and CDR2 is YFSETQ. The V end was cut by 4 bases, the J end by 5 bases, with 15 bases between. This CDR3 has 14 residues.